This entry concerns a single TCR beta chain. Its antigen is not known. A read error may explain this, as a much larger clone is one base away. A read error is likely, as this CDR3 ends without the conserved phenylalanine or tryptophan. The data were obtained in a study of response to subunit inactivated influenza vaccine. Study findings and constraints: Each seasonal influenza vaccination, the authors suggested, recruits few new T cells.

The germline V gene encodes CDR1 LNHNV and CDR2 YYDKDF (reference sequence). Germline trimming cut 5 bases from V and 6 bases from J; bases unmatched to any gene: 5. This CDR3 contains 15 residues. TCRdb ran MiXCR on the RT-PCR reads and lists one entry per CDR3 protein. The sample lists hundreds of thousands of distinct CDR3 sequences, around 11% occurring once. This specimen consisted of PBMCs from blood, obtained on the day of vaccination. The J gene is TRBJ2-1, the V gene TRBV15; 12 nucleotides match TRBD2. The sequence came from a man aged 50 to 59 who received an inactivated influenza vaccine. The CDR3: CATSSRTSGINEQFS. DNA of the CDR3: TGTGCCACCAGCTCCCGGACTAGCGGGATCAATGAGCAGTTCTCC.